This T cell receptor (beta chain) is from a study of blood T cell repertoires in COVID-19. Germline V gene sequence: CDR1 LGHDT, CDR2 YNNKEL (reference sequence). This CDR3 has 17 residues. V was clipped by 5 bases and J by 2 bases, with 21 bases between them. Using immunoSEQ multiplex PCR, the repertoire was profiled, and TCRdb retains in-frame clones only, with some absent. Seen here are a few hundred thousand clones, approximately 89% observed once, and the top ten hold approximately 7%. The sample was peripheral blood. This chain joins TRBV3-1 (or the pseudogene TRBV3-2) and TRBJ1-1, with a tentative D call TRBD1 (6 bases). This receptor was identified in a woman aged 25 to 39 who had recovered from COVID-19. The CDR3 loop is CASSVQGSGKVNTEAFF. CDR3 bases: TGTGCCAGCAGCGTCCAGGGGTCTGGGAAGGTTAACACTGAAGCTTTCTTT.